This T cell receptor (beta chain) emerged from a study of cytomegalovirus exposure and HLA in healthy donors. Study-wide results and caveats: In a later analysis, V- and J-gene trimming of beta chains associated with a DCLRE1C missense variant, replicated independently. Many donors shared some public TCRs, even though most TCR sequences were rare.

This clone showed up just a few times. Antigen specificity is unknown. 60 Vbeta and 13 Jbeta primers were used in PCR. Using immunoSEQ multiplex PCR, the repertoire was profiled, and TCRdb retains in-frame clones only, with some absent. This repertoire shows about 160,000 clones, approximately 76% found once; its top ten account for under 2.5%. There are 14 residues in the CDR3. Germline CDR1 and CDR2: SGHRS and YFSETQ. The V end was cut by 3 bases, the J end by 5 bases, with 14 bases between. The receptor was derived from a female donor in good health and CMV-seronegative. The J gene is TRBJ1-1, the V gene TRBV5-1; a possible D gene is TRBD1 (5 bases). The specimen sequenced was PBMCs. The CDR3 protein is CASSYIGVGTEAFF. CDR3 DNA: TGCGCCAGCAGCTATATAGGGGTCGGTACTGAAGCTTTCTTT.